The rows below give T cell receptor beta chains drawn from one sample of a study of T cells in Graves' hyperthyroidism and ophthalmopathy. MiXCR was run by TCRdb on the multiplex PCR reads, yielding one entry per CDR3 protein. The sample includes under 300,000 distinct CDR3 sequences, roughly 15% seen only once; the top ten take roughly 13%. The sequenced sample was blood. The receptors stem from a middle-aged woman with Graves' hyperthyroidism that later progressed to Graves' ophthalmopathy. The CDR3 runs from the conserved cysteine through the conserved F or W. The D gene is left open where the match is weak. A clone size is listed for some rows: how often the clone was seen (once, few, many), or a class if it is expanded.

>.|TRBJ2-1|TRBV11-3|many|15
TGTGCCAGCAGCCCTAGAGGACTACTCCACAATGAGCAGTTCTTC
CASSPRGLLHNEQFF
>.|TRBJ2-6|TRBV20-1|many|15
TGCAGTGCTGCCCGCTATGGCTCTGGGGCCAACGTCCTGACTTTC
CSAARYGSGANVLTF
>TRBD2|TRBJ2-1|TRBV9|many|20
TGTGCCAGCAGCTCCTCCTTTACCCGACTAGCGGGAGGGCCTTACAATGAGCAGTTCTTC
CASSSSFTRLAGGPYNEQFF
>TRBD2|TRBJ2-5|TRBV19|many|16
TGTGCCAGTAGAGGCGGCGTGGGGGGGAATCCGGAGACCCAGTACTTC
CASRGGVGGNPETQYF
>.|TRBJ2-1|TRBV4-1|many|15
TGCGCCAGCAGCCAAGCTCTAGGGTCCTACAATGAGCAGTTCTTC
CASSQALGSYNEQFF
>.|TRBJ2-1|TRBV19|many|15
TGTGCCAGTAGACATCCCGGGGGATCCTACAATGAGCAGTTCTTC
CASRHPGGSYNEQFF
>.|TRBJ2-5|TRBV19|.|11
TGTGCCAGTAAAGTTGGGGAGACCCAGTACTTC
CASKVGETQYF
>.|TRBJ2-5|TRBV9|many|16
TGTGCCAGCAGCCCCACGTCAGGTTCGGTTGGAGAGACCCAGTACTTC
CASSPTSGSVGETQYF
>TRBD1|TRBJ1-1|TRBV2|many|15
TGTGCCAGCACTACGATGACAGGGATTATCACTGAAGCTTTCTTT
CASTTMTGIITEAFF
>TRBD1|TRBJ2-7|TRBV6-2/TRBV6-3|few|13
TGTGCCAGCAGCTCAGGGGGCCCCTACGAGCAGTACTTC
CASSSGGPYEQYF
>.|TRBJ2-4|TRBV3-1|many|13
TGTGCCAGCAGCCAGACAGCGAGAAACATTCAGTACTTC
CASSQTARNIQYF
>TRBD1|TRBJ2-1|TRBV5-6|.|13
TGTGCCAGCAGCTTGTTCAGGACAGGGGCTGGGTTCTTC
CASSLFRTGAGFF
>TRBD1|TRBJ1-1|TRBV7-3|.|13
TGTGCCAGCAGCTCTTGGACAGGGGCTGAAGCTTTCTTT
CASSSWTGAEAFF
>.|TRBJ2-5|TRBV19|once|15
TGTGCCAGTAGCCGCCAGGGGTTTATGGCCGAGACCCAGTACTTC
CASSRQGFMAETQYF
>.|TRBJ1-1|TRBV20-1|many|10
TGCAGTGCAAGACTCCGCGGGGCTTTCTTT
CSARLRGAFF
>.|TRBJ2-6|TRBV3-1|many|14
TGTGCCAGCAGCTTCTACTCTGGGGCCAACGTCCTGACTTTC
CASSFYSGANVLTF
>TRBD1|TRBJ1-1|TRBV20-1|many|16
TGCAGTGCTCCCGACAGGGGTACGTTTAGAGCCACTGAAGCTTTCTTT
CSAPDRGTFRATEAFF
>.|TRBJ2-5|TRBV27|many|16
TGTGCCAGCAGTTCTCAACCGGCAGATTTCCAAGAGACCCAGTACTTC
CASSSQPADFQETQYF
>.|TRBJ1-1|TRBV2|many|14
TGTGCCAGCATGTCAGGGCGTGGGAACACTGAAGCTTTCTTT
CASMSGRGNTEAFF
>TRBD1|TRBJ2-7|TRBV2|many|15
TGTGCCAGCAGCTTCTTACAGGGGGGAAGCTACGAGCAGTACTTC
CASSFLQGGSYEQYF
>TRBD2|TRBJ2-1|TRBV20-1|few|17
TGCAGTGCTAGACACGGACTAGCCTTAAGCTCCTACAATGAGCAGTTCTTC
CSARHGLALSSYNEQFF
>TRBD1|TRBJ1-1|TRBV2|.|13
TGTGCCAGCAGTGCACAGGGGGTGGGGGAAGCTTTCTTT
CASSAQGVGEAFF
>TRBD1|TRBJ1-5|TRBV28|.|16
TGTGCCAGCAGCCTAAAGACAGGGGCGCCCAATCAGCCCCAGCATTTT
CASSLKTGAPNQPQHF
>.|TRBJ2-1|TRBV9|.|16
TGTGCCAGCAGCGCCCCGATCCCCACGGGCGGGAATGAGCAGTTCTTC
CASSAPIPTGGNEQFF
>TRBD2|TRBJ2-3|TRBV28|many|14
TGTGCCAGCAGTTTAGCGGGAGGGCCAGATACGCAGTATTTT
CASSLAGGPDTQYF
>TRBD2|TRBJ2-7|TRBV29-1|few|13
TGCAGCGTTATAGCGGGAGAAGAGTACGAGCAGTACTTC
CSVIAGEEYEQYF
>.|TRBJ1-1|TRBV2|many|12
TGTGCCAGCAGTCGGGGACTCACTGAAGCTTTCTTT
CASSRGLTEAFF
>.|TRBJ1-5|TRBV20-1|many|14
TGCAGTGCTAGTTCCGGACAAAGGAATCAGCCCCAGCATTTT
CSASSGQRNQPQHF
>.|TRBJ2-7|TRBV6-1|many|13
TGTGCCAGCCTGCCTGGGAGTTCCTACGAGCAGTACTTC
CASLPGSSYEQYF
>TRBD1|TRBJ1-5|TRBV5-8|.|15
TGTGCCAGCAGGGGGGGACAGGGGCACAATCAGCCCCAGCATTTT
CASRGGQGHNQPQHF
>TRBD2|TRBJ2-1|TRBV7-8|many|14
TGTGCCAGCAGCTTAGGTTTTGGGGGGGAGGAGCAGTTCTTC
CASSLGFGGEEQFF
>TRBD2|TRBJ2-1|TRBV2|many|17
TGTGCCAGCAGTGACGGCGGGGGGGTGAGCTCCTACAATGAGCAGTTCTTC
CASSDGGGVSSYNEQFF
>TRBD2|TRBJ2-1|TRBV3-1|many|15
TGTGCCAGCAGCCAAGAATACGGGACTATCAATGAGCAGTTCTTC
CASSQEYGTINEQFF
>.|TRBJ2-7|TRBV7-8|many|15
TGTGCCAGCAGCCTATCCTGGGGGCAAACCTACGAGCAGTACTTC
CASSLSWGQTYEQYF
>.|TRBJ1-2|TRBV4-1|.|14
TGCGCCAGCAGCCAAGTTGGCGGACCTTATGGCTACACCTTC
CASSQVGGPYGYTF
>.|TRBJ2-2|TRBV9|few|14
TGTGCCAGCAGCAAGGGGGGAAACACCGGGGAGCTGTTTTTT
CASSKGGNTGELFF